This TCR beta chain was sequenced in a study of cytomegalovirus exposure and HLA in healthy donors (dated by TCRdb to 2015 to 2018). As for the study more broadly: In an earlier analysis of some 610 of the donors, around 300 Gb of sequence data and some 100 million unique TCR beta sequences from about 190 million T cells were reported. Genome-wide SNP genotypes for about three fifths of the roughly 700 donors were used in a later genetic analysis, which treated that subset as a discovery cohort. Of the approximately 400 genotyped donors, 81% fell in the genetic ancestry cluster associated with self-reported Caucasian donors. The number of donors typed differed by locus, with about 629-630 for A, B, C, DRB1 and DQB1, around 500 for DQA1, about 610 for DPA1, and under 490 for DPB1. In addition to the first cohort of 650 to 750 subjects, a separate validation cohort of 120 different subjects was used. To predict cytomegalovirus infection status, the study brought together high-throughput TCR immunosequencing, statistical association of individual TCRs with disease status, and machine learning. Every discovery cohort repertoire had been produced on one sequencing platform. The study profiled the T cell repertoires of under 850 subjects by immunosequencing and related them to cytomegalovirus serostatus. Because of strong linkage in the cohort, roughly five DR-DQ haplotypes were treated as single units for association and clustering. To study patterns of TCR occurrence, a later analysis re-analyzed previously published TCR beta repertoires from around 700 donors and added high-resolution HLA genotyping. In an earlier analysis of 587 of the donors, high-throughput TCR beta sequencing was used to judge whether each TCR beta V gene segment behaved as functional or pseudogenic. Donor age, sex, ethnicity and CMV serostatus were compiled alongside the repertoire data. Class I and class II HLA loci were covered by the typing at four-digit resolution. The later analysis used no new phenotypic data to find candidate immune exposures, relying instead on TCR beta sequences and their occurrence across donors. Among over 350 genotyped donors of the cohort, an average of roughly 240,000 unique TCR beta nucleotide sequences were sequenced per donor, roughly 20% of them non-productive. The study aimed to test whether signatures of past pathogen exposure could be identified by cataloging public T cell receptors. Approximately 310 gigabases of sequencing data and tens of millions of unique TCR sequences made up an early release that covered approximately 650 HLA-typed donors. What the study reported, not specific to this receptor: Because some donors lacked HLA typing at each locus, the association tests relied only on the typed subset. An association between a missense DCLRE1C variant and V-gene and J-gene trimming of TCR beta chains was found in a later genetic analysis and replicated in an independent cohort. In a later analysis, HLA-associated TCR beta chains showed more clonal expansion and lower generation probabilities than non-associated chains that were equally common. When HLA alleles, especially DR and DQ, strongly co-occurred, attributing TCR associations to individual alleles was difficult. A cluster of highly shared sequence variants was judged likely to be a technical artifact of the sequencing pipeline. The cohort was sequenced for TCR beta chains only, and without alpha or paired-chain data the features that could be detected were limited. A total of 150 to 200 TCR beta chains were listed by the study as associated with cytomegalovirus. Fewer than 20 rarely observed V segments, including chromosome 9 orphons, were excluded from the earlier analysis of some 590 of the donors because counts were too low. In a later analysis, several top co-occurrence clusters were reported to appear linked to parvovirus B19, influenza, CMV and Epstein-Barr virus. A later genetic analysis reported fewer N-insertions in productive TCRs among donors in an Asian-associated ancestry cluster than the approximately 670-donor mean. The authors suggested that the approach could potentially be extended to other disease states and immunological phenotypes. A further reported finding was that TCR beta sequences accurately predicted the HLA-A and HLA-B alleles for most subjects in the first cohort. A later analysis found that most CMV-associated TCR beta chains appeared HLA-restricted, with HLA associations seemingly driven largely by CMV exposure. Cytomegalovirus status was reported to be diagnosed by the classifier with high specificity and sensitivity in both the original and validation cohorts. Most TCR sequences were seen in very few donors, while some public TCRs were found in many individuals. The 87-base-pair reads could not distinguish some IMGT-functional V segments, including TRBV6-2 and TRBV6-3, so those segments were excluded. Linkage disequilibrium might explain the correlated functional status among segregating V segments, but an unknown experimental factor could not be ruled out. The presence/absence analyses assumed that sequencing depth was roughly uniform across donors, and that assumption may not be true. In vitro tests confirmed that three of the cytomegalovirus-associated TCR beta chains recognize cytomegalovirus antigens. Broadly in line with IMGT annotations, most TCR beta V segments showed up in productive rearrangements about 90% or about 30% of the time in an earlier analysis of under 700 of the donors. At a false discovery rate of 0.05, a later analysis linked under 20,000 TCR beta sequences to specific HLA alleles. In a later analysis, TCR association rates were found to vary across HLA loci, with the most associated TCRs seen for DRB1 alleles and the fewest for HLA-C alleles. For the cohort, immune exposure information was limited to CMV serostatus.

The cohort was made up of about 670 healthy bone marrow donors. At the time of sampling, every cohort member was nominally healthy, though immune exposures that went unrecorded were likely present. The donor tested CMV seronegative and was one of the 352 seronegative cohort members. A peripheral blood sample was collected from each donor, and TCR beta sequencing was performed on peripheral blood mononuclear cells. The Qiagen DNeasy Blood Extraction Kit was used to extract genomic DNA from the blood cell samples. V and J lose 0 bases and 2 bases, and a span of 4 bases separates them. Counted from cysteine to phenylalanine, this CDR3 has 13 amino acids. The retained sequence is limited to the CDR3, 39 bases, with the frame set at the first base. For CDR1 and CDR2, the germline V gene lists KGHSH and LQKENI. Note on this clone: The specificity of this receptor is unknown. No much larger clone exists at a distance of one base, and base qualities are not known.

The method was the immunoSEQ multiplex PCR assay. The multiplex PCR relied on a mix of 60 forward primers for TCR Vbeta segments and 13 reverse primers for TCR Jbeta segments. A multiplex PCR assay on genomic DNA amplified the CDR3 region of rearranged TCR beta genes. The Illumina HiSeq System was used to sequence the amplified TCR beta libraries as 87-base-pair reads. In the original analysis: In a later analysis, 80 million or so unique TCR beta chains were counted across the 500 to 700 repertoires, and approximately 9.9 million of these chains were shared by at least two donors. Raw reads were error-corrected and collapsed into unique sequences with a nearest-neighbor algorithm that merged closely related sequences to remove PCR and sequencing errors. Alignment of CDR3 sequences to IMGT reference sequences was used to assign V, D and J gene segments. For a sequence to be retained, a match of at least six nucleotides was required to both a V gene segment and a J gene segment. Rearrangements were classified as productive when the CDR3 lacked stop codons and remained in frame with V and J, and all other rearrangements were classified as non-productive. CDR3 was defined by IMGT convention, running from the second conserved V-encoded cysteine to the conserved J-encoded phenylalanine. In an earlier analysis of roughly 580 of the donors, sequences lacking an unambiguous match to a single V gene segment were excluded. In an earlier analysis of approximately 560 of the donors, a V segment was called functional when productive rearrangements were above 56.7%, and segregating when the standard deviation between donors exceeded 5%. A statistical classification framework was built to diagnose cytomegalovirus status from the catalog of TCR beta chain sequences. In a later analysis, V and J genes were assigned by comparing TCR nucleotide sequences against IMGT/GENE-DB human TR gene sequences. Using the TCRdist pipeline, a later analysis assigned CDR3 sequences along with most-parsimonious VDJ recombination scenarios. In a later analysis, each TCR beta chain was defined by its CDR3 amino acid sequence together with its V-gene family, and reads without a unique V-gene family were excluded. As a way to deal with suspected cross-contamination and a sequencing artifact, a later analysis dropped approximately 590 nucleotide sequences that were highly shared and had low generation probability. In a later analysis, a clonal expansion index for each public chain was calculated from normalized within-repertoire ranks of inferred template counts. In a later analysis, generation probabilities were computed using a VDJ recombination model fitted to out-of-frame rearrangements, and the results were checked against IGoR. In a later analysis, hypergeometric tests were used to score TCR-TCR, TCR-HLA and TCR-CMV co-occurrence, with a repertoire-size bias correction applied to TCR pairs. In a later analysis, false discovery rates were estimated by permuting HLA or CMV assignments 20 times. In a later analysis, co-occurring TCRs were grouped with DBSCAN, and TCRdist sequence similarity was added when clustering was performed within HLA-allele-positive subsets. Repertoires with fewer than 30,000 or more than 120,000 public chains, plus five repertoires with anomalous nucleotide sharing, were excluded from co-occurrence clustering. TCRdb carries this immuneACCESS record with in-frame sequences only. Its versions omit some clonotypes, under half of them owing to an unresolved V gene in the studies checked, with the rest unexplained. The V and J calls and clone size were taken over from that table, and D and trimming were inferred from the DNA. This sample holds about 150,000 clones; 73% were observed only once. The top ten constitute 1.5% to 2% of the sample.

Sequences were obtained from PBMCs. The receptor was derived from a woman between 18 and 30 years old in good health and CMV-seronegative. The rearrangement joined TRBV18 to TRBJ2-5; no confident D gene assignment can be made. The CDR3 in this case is CASSPPAQETQYF. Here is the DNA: TGTGCCAGCTCACCACCGGCTCAAGAGACCCAGTACTTC.